The entry below gives a single TCR beta chain sequence along with its context. The PCR made use of 60 Vbeta and 13 Jbeta primers. Here immunoSEQ multiplex PCR was the method, and the copy in TCRdb shows in-frame clones only, minus some. The sample yields approximately 60,000 clones, roughly 80% seen once. V gave up 0 bases and J gave up 2 bases, with 10 bases separating them. The CDR3 loop spans 14 amino acids. Germline-derived CDR1 and CDR2 are GTSNPN and SVGIG (reference sequence). These data originate in a study of cytomegalovirus exposure and HLA in healthy donors. The V and J genes are TRBV30 and TRBJ1-1, with D uncertain. Sequenced input: PBMCs. This receptor was identified in a man aged 30 to 39 in good health and CMV-seronegative. This chain's CDR3 is CAWSVLGSNTEAFF. The CDR3 DNA reads TGTGCCTGGAGTGTACTCGGGAGTAACACTGAAGCTTTCTTT.